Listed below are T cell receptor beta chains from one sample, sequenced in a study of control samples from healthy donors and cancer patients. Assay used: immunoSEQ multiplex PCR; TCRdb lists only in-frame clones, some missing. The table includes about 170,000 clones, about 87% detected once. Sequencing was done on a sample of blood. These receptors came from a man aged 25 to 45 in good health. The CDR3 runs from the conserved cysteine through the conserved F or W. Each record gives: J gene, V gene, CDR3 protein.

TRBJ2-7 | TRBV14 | CASSQEEAGGYEQYF
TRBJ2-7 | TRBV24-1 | CATSDSGAFEQYF
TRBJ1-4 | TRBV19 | CASTLTSTSEKLFF
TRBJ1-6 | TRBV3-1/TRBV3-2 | CASSLEAGRNSPLHF
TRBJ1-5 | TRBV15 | CATSREIAGGSSNQPQHF
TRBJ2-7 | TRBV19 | CASSTRTGGGEQYF
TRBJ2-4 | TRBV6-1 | CASSDIGAQKINQYF
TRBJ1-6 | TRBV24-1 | CATSDFNRRVPDRNYNSPLHF
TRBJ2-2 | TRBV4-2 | CASSLEQGSNTGELFF
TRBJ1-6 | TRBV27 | CASSLSGTGSSPLHF
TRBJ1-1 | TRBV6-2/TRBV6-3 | CASSYGFGITEAFF
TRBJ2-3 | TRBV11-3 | CASSQGPADTQYF
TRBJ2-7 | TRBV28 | CASSLGGGVHEQYF
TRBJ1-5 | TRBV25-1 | CASSPRTGGPNQPQHF
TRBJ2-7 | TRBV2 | CASSLTGALRYEQYF
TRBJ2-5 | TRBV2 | CATSGPLQETQYF
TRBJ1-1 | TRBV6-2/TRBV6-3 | CASSKVGSRERAFF
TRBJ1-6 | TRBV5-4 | CASSLYGGSQGSPLHF
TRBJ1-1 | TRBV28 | CASTPRSTEAFF
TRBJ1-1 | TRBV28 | CASSFSGGAGSEAFF
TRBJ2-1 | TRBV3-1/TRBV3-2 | CASSHLLADPYNEQFF
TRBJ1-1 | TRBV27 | CASSLLNLGTEAFF
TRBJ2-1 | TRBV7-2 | CASSHPRGASGLFF
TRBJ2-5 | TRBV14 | CASSQGASETQYF